The 13 T cell receptor beta chains below all came from one sample that was sequenced in a study of blood T cell repertoires in COVID-19. The method was immunoSEQ multiplex PCR; TCRdb's version includes in-frame clones alone and lacks a portion of them. In the table there are 140,000 to 150,000 clones, 81% of which are singletons. The sequencing sample was made of peripheral blood. Every receptor here comes from a human donor with acute or convalescent COVID-19. The donor label of this sample is uncertain.

This clone was seen just once. The genes are TRBV2 and TRBJ2-1; perhaps TRBD1 as D (6 bases). Trimming took off 2 bases at V and 0 bases at J, with 11 bases between the two ends. Germline V gene data show CDR1 as SNHLY and CDR2 as FYNNEI. The CDR3 has 16 residues. The CDR3 nucleotides read TGTGCCAGCAGTGAAAGGGGGTCCTTCTCCTACAATGAGCAGTTCTTC. Translation gives CASSERGSFSYNEQFF.

V gene TRBV2 combines with J gene TRBJ2-7, with 10 bases aligning to TRBD2. Germline loops: CDR1 SNHLY, CDR2 FYNNEI. The junction had 12 bases not matched to a gene; V was cut back by 5 bases and J by 2 bases. The CDR3 covers 17 residues. CDR3 DNA sequence: TGTGCCAGCAGTCCCTCTTGGGGCACTAGCGGGGCCTACGAGCAGTACGTC. Its translation: CASSPSWGTSGAYEQYV.

The rearrangement joins TRBV7-6 to TRBJ2-6; 10 bases are a match to TRBD1. Trimming took 1 base from V and 0 from J; bases not matched to a gene: 0. From germline, CDR1 is SGHVS and CDR2 FNYEAQ. The CDR3 is 17 residues long. Here the CDR3 DNA reads TGTGCCAGCAGCTTAGGGACAGGGGGCTCTGGGGCCAACGTCCTGACTTTC. Protein sequence: CASSLGTGGSGANVLTF.

The chain joins TRBV4-2 to TRBJ1-1; possible D gene TRBD1, 5 bases. In germline, CDR1 is LGHNA, CDR2 YNFKEQ. CDR3 length equals 14 residues. The V and J ends lost 4 bases and 6 bases respectively, with 15 bases between them. The CDR3 nucleotides read TGTGCCAGCAGCCCCCAGGACATTTCCGCTGAAGCTTTCTTT. This codes for CASSPQDISAEAFF.

V usage is TRBV27 and J usage is TRBJ1-1; 8 bases are a match to TRBD1. V lost 3 bases, J lost 0 bases, and 6 bases stayed unmatched. The CDR3 contains 16 residues. CDR1 is MNHEY, CDR2 SMNVEV, per germline (reference sequence). CDR3 residues: CASSFAGQGLNTEAFF. CDR3 DNA: TGTGCCAGCAGTTTCGCTGGACAGGGCTTGAACACTGAAGCTTTCTTT.

CDR3 amino acids: CASSLRRPNHEQYF. The CDR3 nucleotides are TGTGCCAGCAGTTTAAGGAGACCCAACCACGAGCAGTACTTC. The chain employs TRBV6-5 and TRBJ2-7; D is undetermined. Germline V CDR1 and CDR2: MNHEY, SVGAGI. V was clipped by 4 bases and J by 5 bases, with 15 bases between them. CDR3 length: 14 residues.

This clone has a handful of counts. The chain uses TRBV3-1 (or the pseudogene TRBV3-2) and TRBJ2-4, with a weak D call TRBD2 (5 bases). The V gene lost 4 bases and the J gene lost 0 bases, with 7 bases spanning the gap. The length of the CDR3 is 14 residues. CDR1 LGHDT and CDR2 YNNKEL come from the germline V gene (reference sequence). The CDR3 region has the DNA TGTGCCAGCAGCCCCGGACTAGCCAAAAACATTCAGTACTTC. Protein: CASSPGLAKNIQYF.

The chain uses TRBV5-1 and TRBJ2-5, with 8 bases identical to TRBD2. V shed 5 bases and J 3 bases; nucleotides not matched to a gene: 9. Germline lookup yields CDR1 SGHRS and CDR2 YFSETQ. CDR3 size: 15 residues. The CDR3 coding sequence is TGCGCCAGCAGGTTCTTCATCGGGGGGGAAGAGACCCAGTACTTC. As protein: CASRFFIGGEETQYF. Full variable domain (remainder filled in from reference TRBV5-1 and TRBJ2-5): KAGVTQTPRYLIKTRGQQVTLSCSPISGHRSVSWYQQTPGQGLQFLFEYFSETQRNKGNFPGRFSGRQFSNSRSEMNVSTLELGDSALYLCASRFFIGGEETQYFGPGTRLLVL.

The chain couples TRBV4-1 to TRBJ1-6, with 8 bases aligning to TRBD1. The germline V gene encodes CDR1 MGHRA and CDR2 YSYEKL. The CDR3 extends over 16 amino acids. The J segment lost 12 bases and the V segment lost 4 bases, leaving 14 bases of the junction unmatched. The CDR3 sequence: CASSRAPGQDLRPLHF. In DNA form, the CDR3 reads TGCGCCAGCAGCCGCGCCCCGGGACAGGACCTACGACCCCTCCACTTT.

The chain couples TRBV28 to TRBJ1-5, with 7 positions matching TRBD1. V lost 8 bases, J lost 2 bases, and 12 bases stayed unmatched. Looked up from germline, CDR1 is MDHEN and CDR2 is SYDVKM. This CDR3 has 16 amino acids. In nucleotides, the CDR3 is TGTGCCAGCTACGGACAGGCCCTAGGAGGCAATCAGCCCCAGCATTTT. Protein sequence: CASYGQALGGNQPQHF.

The rearrangement links TRBV5-1 to TRBJ1-2; possible D gene TRBD1, 5 bases. Trimming pared 0 bases from V and 8 bases from J, leaving 8 bases between. The germline V gene encodes CDR1 SGHRS and CDR2 YFSETQ. The length of the CDR3 is 12 residues. CDR3 in amino acids: CASSLEAGGYTF. The DNA for the CDR3 is TGCGCCAGCAGCTTGGAGGCAGGGGGCTACACCTTC.

This rearrangement joins TRBV19 to TRBJ1-1; no firm D call. Trimming left V 10 bases short and J 10 bases short, with 19 bases between. This CDR3 spans 12 amino acids. Germline CDR1 is LNHDA and CDR2 is SQIVND (reference sequence). In nucleotides, the CDR3 is TGTGCCACCCAGAAGGCGGCGACGGGAGCTTTCTTT. Amino acid sequence: CATQKAATGAFF.

This clone was recorded a few times. This chain connects TRBV7-3 to TRBJ1-1; D is unresolved. CDR1 and CDR2 from the germline V gene are SGHTA and FQGTGA. This CDR3 is built from 14 residues. Trimming took 0 bases from V and 3 from J, leaving 8 bases between them. The CDR3 DNA reads as TGTGCCAGCAGCTTAACGGCGGGAGACACTGAAGCTTTCTTT. Translating gives CASSLTAGDTEAFF.